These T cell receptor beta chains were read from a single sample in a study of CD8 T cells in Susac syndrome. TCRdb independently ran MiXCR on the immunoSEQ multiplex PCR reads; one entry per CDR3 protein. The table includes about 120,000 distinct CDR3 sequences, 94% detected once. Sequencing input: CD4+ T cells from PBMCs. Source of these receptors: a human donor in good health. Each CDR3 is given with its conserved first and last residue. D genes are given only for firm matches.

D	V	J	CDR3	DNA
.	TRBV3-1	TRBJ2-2	CASSQTGSGELFF	TGTGCCAGCAGCCAAACGGGCTCCGGGGAGCTGTTTTTT
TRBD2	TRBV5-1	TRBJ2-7	CASSPGGGTYSYEQYF	TGCGCCAGCAGCCCCGGGGGGGGGACATACTCCTACGAGCAGTACTTC
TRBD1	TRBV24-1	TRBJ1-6	CATSDLGDDGTEYSSPLHF	TGTGCCACCAGTGATTTGGGGGACGATGGGACAGAATATAGCTCACCCCTCCACTTT
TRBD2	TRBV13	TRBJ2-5	CASSSKPGTRVIETQYF	TGTGCCAGCAGCTCTAAACCCGGGACTAGGGTTATAGAGACCCAGTACTTC
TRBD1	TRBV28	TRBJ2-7	CASLPGQGIGEQYF	TGTGCCAGCCTACCGGGACAGGGGATAGGCGAGCAGTACTTC
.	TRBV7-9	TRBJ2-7	CASSPLRTVRGYF	TGTGCCAGCAGCCCGCTTCGGACAGTTCGGGGGTACTTC
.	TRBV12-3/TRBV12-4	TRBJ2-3	CASSPLGTTTDTQYF	TGTGCCAGCAGTCCCCTCGGGACAACAACAGATACGCAGTATTTT
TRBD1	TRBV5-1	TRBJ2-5	CASSLSRDRVMETQYF	TGCGCCAGCAGCCTAAGCCGGGACAGGGTAATGGAGACCCAGTACTTC
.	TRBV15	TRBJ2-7	CATSRERGSYEQYF	TGTGCCACCAGCAGAGAAAGGGGTTCCTACGAGCAGTACTTC
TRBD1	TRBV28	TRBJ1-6	CASSNPDRGGSPLHF	TGTGCCAGCAGCAACCCGGACAGGGGCGGTTCACCCCTCCACTTT
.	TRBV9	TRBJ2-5	CASSPHLLETQYF	TGTGCCAGCAGCCCGCACCTTCTCGAGACCCAGTACTTC
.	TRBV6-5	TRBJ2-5	CASSRAWRETQYF	TGTGCCAGCAGCAGGGCCTGGCGGGAGACCCAGTACTTC
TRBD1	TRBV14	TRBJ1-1	CASSSTGVTTEAFF	TGTGCCAGCAGCTCGACAGGGGTAACGACTGAAGCTTTCTTT
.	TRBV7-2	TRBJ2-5	CASSLGAFQETQYF	TGTGCCAGCAGCTTAGGGGCGTTCCAAGAGACCCAGTACTTC
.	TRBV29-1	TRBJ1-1	CSVVRDGGSTEAFF	TGCAGCGTTGTCCGGGACGGGGGAAGCACTGAAGCTTTCTTT
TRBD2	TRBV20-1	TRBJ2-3	CSARDFGGSTDTQYF	TGCAGTGCTAGAGATTTCGGCGGGAGTACAGATACGCAGTATTTT
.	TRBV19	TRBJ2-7	CASSIFGQGASEQYF	TGTGCCAGTAGTATATTCGGCCAGGGCGCTAGCGAGCAGTACTTC
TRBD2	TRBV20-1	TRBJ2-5	CSATRGRETQYF	TGCAGTGCCACGCGGGGGAGAGAGACCCAGTACTTC
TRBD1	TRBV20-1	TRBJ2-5	CSATGGSRETQYF	TGCAGTGCTACAGGGGGTAGCCGAGAGACCCAGTACTTC
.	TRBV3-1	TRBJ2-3	CATRGTGDTQYF	TGTGCCACCCGCGGGACGGGAGATACGCAGTATTTT
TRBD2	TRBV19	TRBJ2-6	CASNHGGRASGANVLTF	TGTGCCAGTAATCATGGGGGGAGGGCTTCTGGGGCCAACGTCCTGACTTTC
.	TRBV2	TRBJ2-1	CASIIAENSYNEQFF	TGTGCCAGCATTATAGCGGAAAACTCCTACAATGAGCAGTTCTTC
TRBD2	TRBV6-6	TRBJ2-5	CASSYSPGRARETQYF	TGTGCCAGCAGTTACTCCCCCGGGAGGGCCCGCGAGACCCAGTACTTC
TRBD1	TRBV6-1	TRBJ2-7	CASSESDRGGYEQYF	TGTGCCAGCAGTGAAAGCGACAGGGGGGGCTACGAGCAGTACTTC
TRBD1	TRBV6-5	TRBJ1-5	CASTAGQGGNQPQHF	TGTGCCAGCACCGCGGGACAGGGGGGCAATCAGCCCCAGCATTTT
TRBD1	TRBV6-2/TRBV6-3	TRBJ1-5	CASRLQGALQPQHF	TGTGCCAGCAGACTACAGGGGGCATTGCAGCCCCAGCATTTT
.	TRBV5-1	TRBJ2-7	CASSHGGQGIEQYF	TGCGCCAGCAGCCACGGAGGGCAGGGTATTGAGCAGTACTTC
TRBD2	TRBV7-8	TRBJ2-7	CASSLVVALAGALSEQYF	TGTGCCAGCAGCTTAGTAGTAGCCCTAGCGGGAGCCCTAAGCGAGCAGTACTTC
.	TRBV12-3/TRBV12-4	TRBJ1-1	CASLGPTEAFF	TGTGCCAGTTTGGGGCCCACTGAAGCTTTCTTT
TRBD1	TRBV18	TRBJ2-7	CASSLTGTGKGEQYF	TGTGCCAGCTCACTCACCGGGACAGGGAAAGGGGAGCAGTACTTC
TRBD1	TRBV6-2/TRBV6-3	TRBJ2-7	CASSTGVEQYF	TGTGCCAGCAGTACAGGGGTCGAGCAGTACTTC
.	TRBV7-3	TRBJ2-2	CASSGPGLTGELFF	TGTGCCAGCAGCGGCCCGGGACTTACCGGGGAGCTGTTTTTT
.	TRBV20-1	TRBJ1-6	CSARDSSGLNSPLHF	TGCAGTGCTAGAGATAGTTCCGGCCTTAATTCACCCCTCCACTTT
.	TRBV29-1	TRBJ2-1	CSVVQGWNEQFF	TGCAGCGTTGTTCAGGGTTGGAATGAGCAGTTCTTC
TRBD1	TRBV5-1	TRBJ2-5	CASSVLPGTGHETQYF	TGCGCCAGCAGCGTTTTACCCGGGACAGGGCACGAGACCCAGTACTTC
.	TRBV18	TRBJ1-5	CASSPTAGVKTQPQHF	TGTGCCAGCTCACCAACCGCAGGGGTCAAGACACAGCCCCAGCATTTT
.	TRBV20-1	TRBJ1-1	CSARNTEAFF	TGCAGTGCTAGAAACACTGAAGCTTTCTTT
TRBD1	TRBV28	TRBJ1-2	CASRADRVWRSYGYTF	TGTGCCAGCAGGGCGGACAGGGTTTGGCGCTCCTATGGCTACACCTTC
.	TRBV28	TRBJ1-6	CASSEPQGGNSPLHF	TGTGCCAGCAGTGAACCACAGGGCGGGAATTCACCCCTCCACTTT